This T cell receptor (beta chain) was recorded in a study of T cell changes during pregnancy in multiple sclerosis. Sequencing was performed with immunoSEQ multiplex PCR; in TCRdb, only in-frame clones are kept and a portion is missing. The sample contains over 45,000 clones, 92% of which appear only once. This CDR3 has 14 residues. Germline CDR1 reads MNHEY; CDR2 reads SVGAGI. V shed 7 bases and J shed 7 bases, with 17 bases lying between them. The TCR was taken from a female donor with multiple sclerosis, enrolled in a pregnancy study. The chain recombines TRBV6-5 with TRBJ2-1; possible D gene TRBD2, 5 bases. The sequencing here drew on CD4+ T cells from peripheral blood mononuclear cells, taken in the second trimester of pregnancy. The CDR3 region is CASTRDPGRNEQFF. The CDR3, as DNA: TGTGCCAGCACCCGGGATCCTGGAAGGAATGAGCAGTTCTTC.